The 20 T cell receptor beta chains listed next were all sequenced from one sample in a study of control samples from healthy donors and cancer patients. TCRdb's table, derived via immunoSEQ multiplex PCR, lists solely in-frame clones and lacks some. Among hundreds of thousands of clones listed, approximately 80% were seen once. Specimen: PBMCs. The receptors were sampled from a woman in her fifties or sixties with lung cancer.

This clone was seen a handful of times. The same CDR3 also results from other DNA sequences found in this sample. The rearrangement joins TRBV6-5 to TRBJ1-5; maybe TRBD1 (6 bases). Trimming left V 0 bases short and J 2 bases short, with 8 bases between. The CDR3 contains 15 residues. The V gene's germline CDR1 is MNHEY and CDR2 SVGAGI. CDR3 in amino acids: CASSYSGGRNQPQHF. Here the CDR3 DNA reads TGTGCCAGCAGTTACTCCGGGGGCCGCAATCAGCCCCAGCATTTT.

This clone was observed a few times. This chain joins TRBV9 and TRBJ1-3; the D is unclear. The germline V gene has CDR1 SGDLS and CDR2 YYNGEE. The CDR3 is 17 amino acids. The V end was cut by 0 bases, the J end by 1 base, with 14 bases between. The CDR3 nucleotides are TGTGCCAGCAGCGTAGAAGTGGCAAGGAGGTCTGGAAACACCATATATTTT. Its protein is CASSVEVARRSGNTIYF.

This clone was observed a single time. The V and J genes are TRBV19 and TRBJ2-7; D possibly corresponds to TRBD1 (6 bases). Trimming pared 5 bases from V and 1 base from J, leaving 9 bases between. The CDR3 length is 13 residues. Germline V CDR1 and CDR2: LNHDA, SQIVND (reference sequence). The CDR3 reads CASSDRQSYEQYF. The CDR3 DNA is TGTGCCAGTAGTGACAGGCAGTCCTACGAGCAGTACTTC.

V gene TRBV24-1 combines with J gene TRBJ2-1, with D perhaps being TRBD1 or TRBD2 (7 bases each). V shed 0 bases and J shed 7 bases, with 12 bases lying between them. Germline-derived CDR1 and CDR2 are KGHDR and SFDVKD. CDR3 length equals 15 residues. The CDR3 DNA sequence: TGTGCCACCAGTGATTTGCCCAGGGGGGGAAATGAGCAGTTCTTC. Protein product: CATSDLPRGGNEQFF.

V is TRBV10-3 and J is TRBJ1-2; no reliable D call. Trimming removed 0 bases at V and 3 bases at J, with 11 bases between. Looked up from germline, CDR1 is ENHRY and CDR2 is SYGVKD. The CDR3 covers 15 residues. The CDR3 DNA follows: TGTGCCATCAGTGAGTCGATAGGGAGGGACTATGGCTACACCTTC. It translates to CAISESIGRDYGYTF.

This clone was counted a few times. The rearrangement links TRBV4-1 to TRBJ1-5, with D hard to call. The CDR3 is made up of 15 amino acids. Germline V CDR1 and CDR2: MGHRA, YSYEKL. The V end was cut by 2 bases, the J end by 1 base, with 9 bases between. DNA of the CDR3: TGCGCCAGCAGCCAACTCAGTCTAAGCAATCAGCCCCAGCATTTT. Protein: CASSQLSLSNQPQHF.

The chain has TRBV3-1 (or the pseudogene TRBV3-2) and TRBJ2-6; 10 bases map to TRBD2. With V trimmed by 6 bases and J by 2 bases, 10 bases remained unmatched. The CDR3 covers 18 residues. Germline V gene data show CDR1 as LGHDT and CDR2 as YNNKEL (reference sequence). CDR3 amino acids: CASRGLAGVRPGANVLTF. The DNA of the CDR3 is TGTGCCAGCAGGGGGCTAGCGGGAGTTCGCCCTGGGGCCAACGTCCTGACTTTC.

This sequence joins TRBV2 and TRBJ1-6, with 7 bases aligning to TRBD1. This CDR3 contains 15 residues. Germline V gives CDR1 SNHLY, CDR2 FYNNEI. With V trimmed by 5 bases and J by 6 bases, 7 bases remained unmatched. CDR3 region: CASSRGPYLNSPLHF. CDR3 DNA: TGTGCCAGCAGTAGGGGGCCGTACCTTAATTCACCCCTCCACTTT.

The CDR3 loop reads CAISGSGVYGYTF. Here the CDR3 DNA reads TGTGCCATCTCTGGATCGGGTGTATATGGCTACACCTTC. V usage is TRBV10-3 and J usage is TRBJ1-2; D remains unclear. Germline assignment: CDR1 ENHRY and CDR2 SYGVKD. The CDR3 sequence is 13 residues long. V was cut by 8 bases and J by 5 bases, with 15 bases left in between.

CDR3 residues: CASMSYEQYF. The DNA of the CDR3 is TGTGCCAGCATGTCTTACGAGCAGTACTTC. The chain is built from TRBV28 and TRBJ2-7; no definite D call. V lost 7 bases and J lost 4, with 5 bases in between. Germline V gives CDR1 MDHEN, CDR2 SYDVKM. There are 10 residues in the CDR3.

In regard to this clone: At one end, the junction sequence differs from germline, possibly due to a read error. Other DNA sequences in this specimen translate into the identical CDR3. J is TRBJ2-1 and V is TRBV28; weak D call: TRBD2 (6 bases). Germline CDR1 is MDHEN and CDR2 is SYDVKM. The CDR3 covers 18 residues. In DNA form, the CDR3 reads TGTGCCAGTAGTTTATGTTTATATTGGAGGGCCGGGGACAATGAGCAGTTCTTC. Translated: CASSLCLYWRAGDNEQFF.

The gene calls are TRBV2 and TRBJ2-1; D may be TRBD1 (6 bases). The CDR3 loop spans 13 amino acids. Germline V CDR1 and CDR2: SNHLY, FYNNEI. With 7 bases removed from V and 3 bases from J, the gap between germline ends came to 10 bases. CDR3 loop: CASTQGFYNEQFF. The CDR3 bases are TGTGCCAGCACGCAGGGGTTCTACAATGAGCAGTTCTTC.

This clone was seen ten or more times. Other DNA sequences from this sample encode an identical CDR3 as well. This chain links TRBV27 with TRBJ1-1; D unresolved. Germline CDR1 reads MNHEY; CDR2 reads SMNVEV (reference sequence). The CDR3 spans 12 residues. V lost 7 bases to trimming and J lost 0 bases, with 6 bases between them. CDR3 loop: CASTDLNTEAFF. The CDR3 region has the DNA TGTGCCAGCACTGATCTGAACACTGAAGCTTTCTTT.

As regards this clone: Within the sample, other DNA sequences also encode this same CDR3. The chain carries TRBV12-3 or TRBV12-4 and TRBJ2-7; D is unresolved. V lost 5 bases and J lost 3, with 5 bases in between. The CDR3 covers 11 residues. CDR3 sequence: CASSLNYEQYF. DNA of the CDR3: TGTGCCAGCAGTCTAAACTACGAGCAGTACTTC.

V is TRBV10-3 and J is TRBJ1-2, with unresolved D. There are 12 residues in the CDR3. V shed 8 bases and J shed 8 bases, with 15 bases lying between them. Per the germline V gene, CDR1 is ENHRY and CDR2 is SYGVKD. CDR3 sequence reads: CAIRDTLDGYTF. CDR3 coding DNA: TGTGCCATCCGAGACACTCTTGACGGCTACACCTTC.

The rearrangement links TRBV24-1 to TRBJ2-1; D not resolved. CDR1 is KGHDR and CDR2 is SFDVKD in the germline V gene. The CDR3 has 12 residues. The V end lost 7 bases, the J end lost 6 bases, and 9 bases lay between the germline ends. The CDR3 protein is CATRSSANEQFF. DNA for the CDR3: TGTGCCACCAGAAGCTCGGCCAATGAGCAGTTCTTC.

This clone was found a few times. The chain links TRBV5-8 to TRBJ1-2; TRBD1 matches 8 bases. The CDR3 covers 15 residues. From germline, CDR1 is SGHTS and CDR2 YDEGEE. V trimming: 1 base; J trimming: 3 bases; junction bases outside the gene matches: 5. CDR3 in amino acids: CASSLRQGADYGYTF. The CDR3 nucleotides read TGTGCCAGCAGCTTGAGGCAGGGGGCTGACTATGGCTACACCTTC.

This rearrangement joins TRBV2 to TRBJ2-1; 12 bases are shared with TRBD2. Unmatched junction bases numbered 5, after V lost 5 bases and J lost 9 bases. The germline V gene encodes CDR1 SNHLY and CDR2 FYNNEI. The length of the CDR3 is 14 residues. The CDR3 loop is CASSPLAGGREQFF. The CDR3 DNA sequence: TGTGCCAGCAGTCCACTAGCGGGAGGACGTGAGCAGTTCTTC.

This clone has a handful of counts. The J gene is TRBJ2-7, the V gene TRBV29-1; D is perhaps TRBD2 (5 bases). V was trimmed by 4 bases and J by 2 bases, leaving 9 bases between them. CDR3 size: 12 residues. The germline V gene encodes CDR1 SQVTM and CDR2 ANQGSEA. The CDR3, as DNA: TGCAGCGTTGTGGACGGGACCTACGAGCAGTACTTC. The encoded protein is CSVVDGTYEQYF.

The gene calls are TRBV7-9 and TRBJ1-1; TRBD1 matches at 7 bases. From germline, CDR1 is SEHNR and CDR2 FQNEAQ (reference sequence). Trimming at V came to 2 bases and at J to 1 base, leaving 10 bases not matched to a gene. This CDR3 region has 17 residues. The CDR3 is CASSLLLGGARNTEAFF. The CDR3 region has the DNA TGTGCCAGCAGCTTATTATTAGGGGGCGCGAGGAACACTGAAGCTTTCTTT.